The source of this T cell receptor (beta chain) is a study of T cell repertoires in cytomegalovirus infection. The overall study: Public TCR beta signatures indicated both CMV infection and matching HLA type. Points from the study as a whole: Of the TCR beta families, the public ones yielded a cumulative frequency that identified carriers of CMV plus the relevant HLA. What dominated the ex vivo response were HLA-C-restricted CMV-specific TCR beta clonotypes.

As regards this clonotype: Its antigen is unknown.

Trimming removed 4 bases from V and 8 bases from J; junction bases left unmatched: 5. The CDR3 spans 13 residues. The germline V gene encodes CDR1 LGHDT and CDR2 YNNKEL (reference sequence). TCRdb used MiXCR to reprocess the reads, holding one entry per CDR3 protein. This sample has over 450,000 distinct CDR3 sequences, with around 11% found just once. The TCR was taken from a human donor in good health (CMV status not recorded). Some clones in this sample may be carry-over from other donors' samples. This chain joins TRBV3-1 and TRBJ1-5, with TRBD1 matching 7 bases. Sequences were obtained from PBMCs. The CDR3 DNA sequence: TGTGCCAGCAGCCCGACAGGGTTTGAGCCCCAGCATTTT. Its translation: CASSPTGFEPQHF.